This record concerns one T cell receptor beta chain sequence. Its antigen remains unidentified. TCRdb's table, derived via immunoSEQ multiplex PCR, lists solely in-frame clones and lacks some. The sample lists roughly 1,100,000 clones; 60% to 80% were seen once. These data come from a study of shared clonotypes between healthy human individuals. Study details: Each donor's CD4 naive and CD4 memory cells filled three plates apiece, CD8 naive two, and CD8 memory one.

The CDR3 length is 12 residues. CDR1 is SGHDN, CDR2 FVKESK, per germline. Unmatched junction bases numbered 4, after V lost 1 base and J lost 12 bases. General study results and limits: Among non-shared clonotypes, generation probabilities were lower than among those shared by all four donors.

Sequencing input: memory CD4+ T cells sorted from blood. Subset noted: CD45RA-negative fraction. This rearrangement joins TRBV14 to TRBJ2-5; TRBD2 agrees at 8 bases. The receptor was isolated from a man between 18 and 35 years old in good health. CDR3 region: CASSQAGGLEYF. As DNA, the CDR3 is TGTGCCAGCAGCCAAGCGGGGGGGCTTGAGTACTTC.